The sample holds one count of the clone carrying this T cell receptor (beta chain). The data derive from a study of blood T cell repertoires in COVID-19. Study in general: From the United States, Italy and Spain came samples of acute and convalescent COVID-19.

As originally analysed: Scientists estimated how many nucleated cells there were by amplifying reference gene primers. TCRdb's copy holds only in-frame clones and misses some; the assay was immunoSEQ multiplex PCR. V, J and clone size are taken as reported in that table, and D and trimming were inferred from the DNA itself. The table records roughly 130,000 clones, roughly 84% of them present only once. Germline loops: CDR1 SEHNR, CDR2 FQNEAQ (reference sequence). V shed 5 bases, J shed 0 bases, and the junction held 7 bases outside the gene matches. The CDR3 loop spans 16 amino acids. The chain employs TRBV7-9 and TRBJ2-3; 8 positions agree with TRBD2. Sequencing was performed on peripheral blood. This TCR was recovered from a man aged 25 to 45 with COVID-19, enrolled during active disease. CDR3 in DNA: TGTGCCAGCAGCCTACGTAGCGGGATAAGCACAGATACGCAGTATTTT. It codes for CASSLRSGISTDTQYF. Looking up the rest from reference TRBV7-9 and TRBJ2-3 gives the full variable domain: DTGVSQNPRHKITKRGQNVTFRCDPISEHNRLYWYRQTLGQGPEFLTYFQNEAQLEKSRLLSDRFSAERPKGSFSTLEIQRTEQGDSAMYLCASSLRSGISTDTQYFGPGTRLTVL.